The sequence of this TCR beta chain was determined in a study of T cells in localized non-small cell lung cancer. Regarding the study as a whole: Median about 56 top-100 tumor clones were shared with paired adjacent lung.

This clone was counted between two and nine times. Its antigen is not identified. Trimming took off 3 bases at V and 5 bases at J, with 6 bases between the two ends. This CDR3 contains 12 residues. CDR1 is SGDLS and CDR2 is YYNGEE in the germline V gene. Generated by immunoSEQ multiplex PCR, the TCRdb table keeps only in-frame clones and is missing some. The table includes about 79,000 clones, 84% detected once. The sequencing here drew on peripheral blood, taken before any cancer treatment. The clonotype was recovered from a female donor older than 55 with stage I lung adenocarcinoma. This chain connects TRBV9 to TRBJ2-1; D not certain. CDR3 loop: CASSDRNNEQFF. The DNA for the CDR3 is TGTGCCAGCAGCGATCGAAACAATGAGCAGTTCTTC.